The present entry profiles one TCR beta chain with its context. As yet, its antigen is unknown. This specimen comes from a study of T cell responses to AZD1222 COVID-19 vaccine. General study results and limits: Just a handful of people given AZD1222 tested seropositive at baseline. Sampled repertoires all dated from after the peak T cell response. Clonal diversity may have been underestimated in mostly white British donors. Spike-wide vaccine-associated CD4 TCRs dominated at 160-218 and 743-854.

This table comes from immunoSEQ multiplex PCR, and its TCRdb copy is limited to in-frame clones, with some not included. The sample lists 95,000 to 100,000 clones; roughly nine tenths were seen once. The V gene lost 4 bases and the J gene lost 7 bases, with 13 bases spanning the gap. Germline CDR1 LGHDT, CDR2 YNNKEL (reference sequence). The CDR3 has 13 residues. The sample consisted of peripheral blood, taken on day 0 of AZD1222 vaccination. This clonotype was obtained from an adult in good health. The chain combines TRBV3-1 (or the pseudogene TRBV3-2) with TRBJ1-2; D is perhaps TRBD1 (5 bases). The CDR3: CASSPETESGYTF. CDR3 nucleotide sequence: TGTGCCAGCAGCCCAGAGACAGAATCTGGCTACACCTTC.